Listed below are T cell receptor beta chains from one sample, sequenced in a study of Ad26.COV2.S vaccination and SARS-CoV-2 variants. TCRdb's table, derived via immunoSEQ multiplex PCR, lists solely in-frame clones and lacks some. The repertoire consists of roughly 350,000 clones, with around 87% occurring once and the leading ten covering 3.4%. The sequences come from peripheral blood, collected in a trial of Ad26.COV2.S vaccine versus placebo. These receptors all come from a person aged 18-65 years who received the Ad26.COV2.S COVID-19 vaccine or a placebo. Each CDR3 is given with its conserved first and last residue. A D gene is named only where the DNA matches it firmly. Some rows have no size entry. The others give once, few or many, or a class for an expanded clone.

v_call	j_call	clone_size	d_call	cdr3_nt	cdr3_aa
TRBV3-1/TRBV3-2	TRBJ1-1	.	TRBD1	TGTGCCAGCAGCCAAGGGACAGGGAGGTCCCTCTACACTGAAGCTTTCTTT	CASSQGTGRSLYTEAFF
TRBV9	TRBJ1-3	.	.	TGTGCCAGCAGCGTAGAGTTTTCTGTAGGACCAAAGGGAAACACCATATATTTT	CASSVEFSVGPKGNTIYF
TRBV14	TRBJ2-7	.	.	TGTGCCAGCAGCCAAAGGGTCACCCCCTACGAGCAGTACTTC	CASSQRVTPYEQYF
TRBV7-9	TRBJ1-1	few	.	TGTGCCAGCAGCCCCCACGAGGGGGTGAACACTGAAGCTTTCTTT	CASSPHEGVNTEAFF
TRBV6-1	TRBJ1-2	.	.	TGTGCCAGCAGTGAAGCGGACAGTCAGAACTATGGCTACACCTTC	CASSEADSQNYGYTF
TRBV29-1	TRBJ1-1	.	.	TGCAGCGCACCGGCCCTTGGGCACACTGAAGCTTTCTTT	CSAPALGHTEAFF
TRBV29-1	TRBJ1-1	.	.	TGCAGCGCCGGGACGAGGAACACTGAAGCTTTCTTT	CSAGTRNTEAFF
TRBV6-6	TRBJ2-2	.	.	TGTGCCAGCAGTTACTCGAGGGTCAGGTCGACCGGGGAGCTGTTTTTT	CASSYSRVRSTGELFF
TRBV7-9	TRBJ2-3	.	.	TGTGCCAGCAGCCTCTCGACAGGCACAGATACGCAGTATTTT	CASSLSTGTDTQYF
TRBV10-3	TRBJ2-5	.	TRBD2	TGTGCCATCAGTAGCGGGGTCGGGGAGACCCAGTACTTC	CAISSGVGETQYF